This passage covers 27 T cell receptor beta chains from one sample sequenced in a study of T-cell memory formation after mild COVID-19. Via MiXCR, TCRdb re-called the 5' RACE reads, giving one row per CDR3 protein. This table has fewer than 140,000 distinct CDR3 sequences, about an eighth appearing once. The sample consisted of PBMCs or a T cell subset sorted from them (not recorded which). The receptors come from an adult woman who had mild COVID-19 (a few samples of this study predate the infection). Cell type and time point are not known.

The chain recombines TRBV5-5 with TRBJ1-1; D perhaps matches TRBD1 (6 bases). This CDR3 has 15 residues. V gave up 3 bases and J gave up 10 bases, with 22 bases separating them. Germline V gene data show CDR1 as SGHKS and CDR2 as YYEKEE (reference sequence). The CDR3 bases are TGTGCCAGCAGCTGGGGGGGGGCAGGCTACTTGACAGCTTTCTTT. Its protein is CASSWGGAGYLTAFF.

This clonotype occurred a few times. V and J are TRBV5-4 and TRBJ2-1; the D is unclear. The length of the CDR3 is 12 residues. V was cut by 4 bases and J by 12 bases, with 14 bases left in between. The V gene's germline CDR1 is SGHNT and CDR2 YYREEE (reference sequence). CDR3 nucleotide sequence: TGTGCCAGCAGCCTTGGGGTCCTTGGGCAGTTCTTC. Its translation: CASSLGVLGQFF. Supplemented by reference TRBV5-4 and TRBJ2-1, the full variable domain reads ETGVTQSPTHLIKTRGQQVTLRCSSQSGHNTVSWYQQALGQGPQFIFQYYREEENGRGNFPPRFSGLQFPNYSSELNVNALELDDSALYLCASSLGVLGQFFGPGTRLTVL.

The J gene is TRBJ1-1, the V gene TRBV9, with D hard to call. CDR3 length: 13 amino acids. Germline V gene sequence: CDR1 SGDLS, CDR2 YYNGEE. V lost 5 bases, J lost 7 bases, and 15 bases lay in between. The CDR3 loop is CASSEGPESEAFF. CDR3 DNA: TGTGCCAGCAGTGAAGGGCCGGAGAGTGAAGCTTTCTTT. The full variable domain, rest sourced from reference TRBV9 and TRBJ1-1, is DSGVTQTPKHLITATGQRVTLRCSPRSGDLSVYWYQQSLDQGLQFLIQYYNGEERAKGNILERFSAQQFPDLHSELNLSSLELGDSALYFCASSEGPESEAFFGQGTRLTVV.

The rearrangement joins TRBV29-1 to TRBJ2-3; 11 nucleotides line up with TRBD2. The CDR3 has 16 amino acids. The ends lost 3 bases at V and 0 bases at J; junction bases unmatched: 5. Germline V CDR1 and CDR2: SQVTM, ANQGSEA. The CDR3 DNA reads as TGCAGCGTTGACCTAGCGGGGGGCCTGAGCACAGATACGCAGTATTTT. Translating gives CSVDLAGGLSTDTQYF.

The chain joins TRBV11-2 to TRBJ2-5, with 13 bases that match TRBD2. Germline CDR1 is SGHAT and CDR2 is FQNNGV. The CDR3 consists of 16 residues. Trimming removed 5 bases from V and 1 base from J; junction bases left unmatched: 4. The CDR3 nucleotides are TGTGCCAGCAGCCACGGGACTAGCGGGATCCAAGAGACCCAGTACTTC. It specifies CASSHGTSGIQETQYF.

The sample holds a few counts of this clonotype. This chain links TRBV24-1 with TRBJ2-2; TRBD1 might be the D (6 bases). The germline V gene encodes CDR1 KGHDR and CDR2 SFDVKD. CDR3 length: 15 amino acids. V was pared by 6 bases and J by 0 bases, with 10 bases between. The CDR3 sequence: CATSPGTTNTGELFF. CDR3 DNA sequence: TGTGCCACCAGTCCCGGGACAACGAACACCGGGGAGCTGTTTTTT.

This clonotype came up a few times. The chain has TRBV6-5 and TRBJ2-3; D is perhaps TRBD2 (6 bases). V was pared by 1 base and J by 4 bases, with 18 bases between. The V gene's germline CDR1 is MNHEY and CDR2 SVGAGI. The CDR3 length is 17 residues. CDR3 sequence: CASSYWGLTSPADTQYF. The CDR3 DNA is TGTGCCAGCAGTTACTGGGGCTTGACTAGTCCCGCAGATACGCAGTATTTT.

This clonotype has ten or more counts. The V gene is TRBV29-1, the J gene TRBJ2-1; TRBD1 agrees at 10 bases. J was trimmed by 8 bases and V by 7 bases; bases with no gene match: 8. The V gene's germline CDR1 is SQVTM and CDR2 ANQGSEA. The CDR3 spans 13 residues. The DNA of the CDR3 is TGCAGCGGTCCGGGACAGGGGACGGATGAGCAGTTCTTC. This gives the protein CSGPGQGTDEQFF.

This clonotype was picked up a small number of times. The chain employs TRBV6-2 or TRBV6-3 and TRBJ2-3, with TRBD2 matching over 11 bases. V lost 0 bases, J lost 6 bases, and 11 bases stayed unmatched. In germline, CDR1 is MNHEY, CDR2 SVGEGT. The CDR3 covers 18 residues. CDR3 in DNA: TGTGCCAGCAGTTACTCGGGATTAGCGGGAGGGCCAGGGGATACGCAGTATTTT. This sequence encodes CASSYSGLAGGPGDTQYF.

This clonotype has only a few counts. The V call is TRBV4-1, the J call TRBJ1-2, with a weak D call TRBD1 (6 bases). Germline V gene lookup returns CDR1 MGHRA and CDR2 YSYEKL. V lost 0 bases, J lost 3 bases, and 14 bases lay in between. The CDR3 consists of 16 residues. The CDR3 loop reads CASSQDWGEGDYGYTF. For the CDR3, the DNA is TGCGCCAGCAGCCAAGATTGGGGGGAGGGGGACTATGGCTACACCTTC.

The chain is built from TRBV11-3 and TRBJ2-1; D may be TRBD2 (7 bases). Trimming removed 5 bases from V and 9 bases from J, with 20 bases in between. Per germline, CDR1 SGHNT and CDR2 YENEEA. There are 15 residues in the CDR3. The CDR3 DNA reads as TGTGCCAGCAGCCCTTGGGGGGGGCGGGGACCTGAGCAGTTCTTC. Its translation: CASSPWGGRGPEQFF.

This clonotype was counted ten times or more. The genes are TRBV30 and TRBJ2-7; the D gene is possibly TRBD1 (6 bases). In germline, CDR1 is GTSNPN, CDR2 SVGIG (reference sequence). The CDR3 extends over 13 amino acids. Trimming removed 2 bases at V and 2 bases at J, with 10 bases between. Here the CDR3 DNA reads TGTGCCTGGAGTCGAGGGACACCCTACGAGCAGTACTTC. It yields the protein CAWSRGTPYEQYF.

V usage is TRBV10-3 and J usage is TRBJ2-7; maybe TRBD2 (6 bases). CDR1 is ENHRY and CDR2 is SYGVKD in the germline V gene. Trimming took off 11 bases at V and 1 base at J, with 12 bases between the two ends. CDR3 length: 12 residues. CDR3 region: CASQEGSYEQYF. CDR3 in DNA: TGTGCCTCTCAGGAGGGTTCCTACGAGCAGTACTTC.

This rearrangement joins TRBV15 to TRBJ2-1; 8 nucleotides align to TRBD2. The CDR3 is 16 residues long. CDR1 LNHNV and CDR2 YYDKDF come from the germline V gene (reference sequence). V lost 0 bases and J lost 4; bases outside the gene matches: 5. In DNA form, the CDR3 reads TGTGCCACCAGCAGAGATCGGGCTAGCGGGTACAATGAGCAGTTCTTC. Its protein product is CATSRDRASGYNEQFF.

The rearrangement links TRBV7-9 to TRBJ1-1; no clear D. Germline V gives CDR1 SEHNR, CDR2 FQNEAQ (reference sequence). Trimming pared 3 bases from V and 5 bases from J, leaving 16 bases between. This CDR3 has 15 amino acids. CDR3 nucleotides: TGTGCCAGCAGCTTTTTATCAGACCTGATGACTGAAGCTTTCTTT. Residues: CASSFLSDLMTEAFF.

This clonotype occurred a few times. The chain joins TRBV19 to TRBJ2-7; 9 nucleotides match TRBD1. Losses at the gene ends were 3 bases for V and 1 base for J; bases not matched to a gene: 4. Germline CDR1 LNHDA, CDR2 SQIVND (reference sequence). The CDR3 is 15 amino acids. The CDR3 coding sequence is TGTGCCAGTAGTATCTCGGGACAGGGTTCCTACGAGCAGTACTTC. This translates into CASSISGQGSYEQYF.

This chain links TRBV7-8 with TRBJ2-3; D possibly corresponds to TRBD1 (6 bases). CDR1 and CDR2 (germline): SGHVS, FQNEAQ. V was trimmed by 1 base and J by 3 bases, leaving 11 bases between them. The CDR3 is made up of 15 amino acids. The CDR3 loop reads CASSLEAGVTDTQYF. The CDR3, as DNA: TGTGCCAGCAGCTTAGAGGCAGGGGTAACAGATACGCAGTATTTT.

V usage is TRBV3-1 and J usage is TRBJ2-1; 16 positions agree with TRBD2. Germline-derived CDR1 and CDR2 are LGHDT and YNNKEL (reference sequence). The junction had 8 bases not matched to a gene; V was cut back by 4 bases and J by 8 bases. This CDR3 is 17 amino acids long. The CDR3 loop reads CASSPGTSGGAMDEQFF. The CDR3 DNA is TGTGCCAGCAGCCCCGGGACTAGCGGGGGGGCAATGGATGAGCAGTTCTTC.

This chain joins TRBV5-1 and TRBJ1-1, with 8 bases lining up with TRBD1. V dropped 1 base and J dropped 8; count of bases not matched to a gene: 4. This CDR3 comprises 13 residues. Per germline, CDR1 SGHRS and CDR2 YFSETQ. The CDR3 DNA follows: TGCGCCAGCAGCTTGCAGGGGGCCCCCGAAGCTTTCTTT. Amino acid sequence: CASSLQGAPEAFF.

The chain carries TRBV12-3 or TRBV12-4 and TRBJ1-1; the D gene is possibly TRBD1 (6 bases). CDR3 length: 14 residues. Trimming shortened V by 5 bases and J by 6 bases, and 16 bases separated the two germline ends. Here the CDR3 DNA reads TGTGCCAGCAGTCCCCCGGGACAACCGGCTGAAGCTTTCTTT. Translated, it gives CASSPPGQPAEAFF.

This clonotype was detected ten times or more. The V gene is TRBV4-3, the J gene TRBJ2-3; possibly TRBD2 for D (5 bases). Germline CDR1 is LGHNA and CDR2 is YSLEER. The CDR3 has 16 amino acids. Trimming stripped 1 base from V and 4 bases from J, with 15 bases between. The CDR3 DNA reads TGCGCCAGCAGCCAAGTCGGGGAGCGCCGGGCAGATACGCAGTATTTT. It is translated as CASSQVGERRADTQYF.

This clonotype came up a few times. This chain connects TRBV16 to TRBJ2-7; D gene uncertain. The V end lost 0 bases, the J end lost 0 bases, and 12 bases lay between the germline ends. The length of the CDR3 is 16 residues. Germline V gene lookup returns CDR1 KGHSY and CDR2 FQNENV. The CDR3 sequence: CASSQSVRLNSYEQYF. Here the CDR3 DNA reads TGTGCCAGCAGCCAATCGGTGCGGTTAAACTCCTACGAGCAGTACTTC.

The chain couples TRBV4-2 to TRBJ2-1; D gene unclear. The V end was cut by 0 bases, the J end by 7 bases, with 13 bases between. This CDR3 is built from 15 residues. CDR1 LGHNA and CDR2 YNFKEQ come from the germline V gene. The CDR3 loop reads CASSQDLLEPNEQFF. CDR3 coding DNA: TGTGCCAGCAGCCAAGATCTCCTTGAGCCGAATGAGCAGTTCTTC.

This sequence joins TRBV11-2 and TRBJ2-3; D gene unclear. The CDR3 is 15 amino acids. The V end lost 2 bases, the J end lost 1 base, and 10 bases lay between the germline ends. Germline loops: CDR1 SGHAT, CDR2 FQNNGV. CDR3 region: CASSLRGSRTDTQYF. CDR3 in DNA: TGTGCCAGCAGCTTACGTGGGTCGCGCACAGATACGCAGTATTTT. Based on the CDR3 plus reference TRBV11-2 and TRBJ2-3, the full variable domain is EAGVAQSPRYKIIEKRQSVAFWCNPISGHATLYWYQQILGQGPKLLIQFQNNGVVDDSQLPKDRFSAERLKGVDSTLKIQPAKLEDSAVYLCASSLRGSRTDTQYFGPGTRLTVL.

This clonotype was counted at least ten times. The rearrangement uses TRBV5-1 and TRBJ2-7; 10 bases match TRBD2. J was trimmed by 2 bases and V by 5 bases; bases with no gene match: 10. CDR1 and CDR2 (germline): SGHRS, YFSETQ. The CDR3 is 16 amino acids. As DNA, the CDR3 is TGCGCCAGCAGTCGAGGTGTAGCGGGAGGAACCTACGAGCAGTACTTC. This sequence encodes CASSRGVAGGTYEQYF.

The chain has TRBV6-5 and TRBJ2-5; 7 bases agree with TRBD1. The CDR3 loop spans 13 amino acids. V lost 5 bases to trimming and J lost 4 bases; unmatched junction nucleotides: 4. Germline-derived CDR1 and CDR2 are MNHEY and SVGAGI. The CDR3 DNA reads TGTGCCAGCAGTCAAGGGGGCGTAGAGACCCAGTACTTC. Its protein is CASSQGGVETQYF.

This clonotype was seen only a few times. The genes are TRBV6-6 and TRBJ1-5, with unresolved D. This CDR3 is 15 amino acids long. Trimming pared 5 bases from V and 2 bases from J, leaving 13 bases between. CDR1 is MNHNY and CDR2 is SVGAGI in the germline V gene (reference sequence). As DNA, the CDR3 is TGTGCCAGCAGTGACCAGCGAATGGGCAATCAGCCCCAGCATTTT. This gives the protein CASSDQRMGNQPQHF.